This T cell receptor (beta chain) was profiled in a study of blood T cell repertoires in COVID-19. Study context: T cells, B-cell-depleted T cells, or PBMCs supplied cDNA or gDNA.

The V end was cut by 1 base, the J end by 3 bases, with 12 bases between. Germline assignment: CDR1 SEHNR and CDR2 FQNEAQ (reference sequence). The CDR3 is 15 amino acids. Original data processing: From reference gene primer amplification, estimates of nucleated cell counts were derived. Sequenced by immunoSEQ multiplex PCR; TCRdb stores in-frame clones only, minus some. D and trimming come from the DNA, and the V and J calls and clone size come from that table. The sample records roughly 100,000 clones, 81% being singletons. Sequences were obtained from peripheral blood. The rearrangement joins TRBV7-9 to TRBJ1-2; D is perhaps TRBD1 (5 bases). This sequence was found in a man older than 75 with acute or convalescent COVID-19. The CDR3 loop reads CASSLGRDRDYGYTF. The CDR3 DNA reads as TGTGCCAGCAGCTTAGGTCGCGACAGAGACTATGGCTACACCTTC.